Below are 30 T cell receptor beta chains sequenced from a single sample in a study of beta chain features in type 1 diabetes. Expressed TCRB transcripts were sequenced after all isolated RNA was converted to cDNA. Method: immunoSEQ multiplex PCR; TCRdb's copy keeps in-frame clones and lacks some. The table records 900,000 or so clones, under 20% of them present only once. Source material: naive CD4+ T cells from blood. All receptors derive from a woman under 30 in good health.

This rearrangement joins TRBV28 to TRBJ1-2; the D is unclear. The CDR3 consists of 13 residues. Germline CDR1 is MDHEN and CDR2 is SYDVKM. With 2 bases removed from V and 4 bases from J, the gap between germline ends came to 8 bases. The CDR3 DNA sequence: TGTGCCAGCAGTTTACCTGGGGTCTATGGCTACACCTTC. It translates to CASSLPGVYGYTF.

This clone has only a few counts. This chain uses TRBV7-3 with TRBJ1-1; the D is unclear. The germline V gene has CDR1 SGHTA and CDR2 FQGTGA. This CDR3 is built from 13 residues. Trimming shortened V by 3 bases and J by 3 bases, and 8 bases separated the two germline ends. CDR3 sequence reads: CASSFARYTEAFF. The CDR3 bases are TGTGCCAGCAGCTTCGCCCGATACACTGAAGCTTTCTTT. Combining the CDR3 with reference TRBV7-3 and TRBJ1-1 gives the whole variable domain GAGVSQTPSNKVTEKGKYVELRCDPISGHTALYWYRQSLGQGPEFLIYFQGTGAADDSGLPNDRFFAVRPEGSVSTLKIQRTERGDSAVYLCASSFARYTEAFFGQGTRLTVV.

The chain recombines TRBV7-9 with TRBJ2-7; TRBD2 aligns across 8 bases. The germline CDR1 and CDR2 sequences are SEHNR and FQNEAQ (reference sequence). Trimming cost V 2 bases and J 3 bases; bases outside gene matches: 9. This CDR3 comprises 16 residues. For the CDR3, the DNA is TGTGCCAGCAGCTTAAGGGGGGTAGCGGGAATCTACGAGCAGTACTTC. This translates into CASSLRGVAGIYEQYF.

The V and J genes are TRBV6-6 and TRBJ1-2; no definite D call. V lost 2 bases and J 6 bases, leaving 16 bases between the germline ends. Germline assignment: CDR1 MNHNY and CDR2 SVGAGI (reference sequence). The CDR3 sequence is 15 residues long. CDR3 nucleotide sequence: TGTGCCAGCAGTTACAAGGTTACTGGGCTGGATGGCTACACCTTC. Protein: CASSYKVTGLDGYTF.

The chain has TRBV5-1 and TRBJ2-6; 9 nucleotides line up with TRBD1. The germline CDR1 and CDR2 sequences are SGHRS and YFSETQ. The CDR3 has 15 amino acids. V lost 9 bases to trimming and J lost 0 bases; unmatched junction nucleotides: 4. CDR3 loop: CATKQGASGANVLTF. The CDR3 region has the DNA TGCGCCACGAAACAGGGGGCCTCTGGGGCCAACGTCCTGACTTTC.

J is TRBJ2-7 and V is TRBV15; TRBD2 is a possible D gene (5 bases). CDR3 length equals 13 residues. The germline V and J ends were trimmed by 0 bases and 6 bases, with 9 bases remaining between them. Germline CDR1 and CDR2: LNHNV and YYDKDF (reference sequence). The CDR3 region has the DNA TGTGCCACCAGCAGAGATCTGCGGGTCGAGCAGTACTTC. Protein sequence: CATSRDLRVEQYF.

This clone was picked up one time. The chain has TRBV7-2 and TRBJ2-2; weak D call: TRBD2 (5 bases). CDR3 length equals 16 residues. V lost 8 bases and J 4 bases, leaving 20 bases between the germline ends. CDR1 is SGHTA, CDR2 FQGNSA, per germline. The CDR3 DNA reads as TGTGCCAGCTCTAGGAAGGTTGGCGGGCTCACCGGGGAGCTGTTTTTT. Translating it yields CASSRKVGGLTGELFF.

This clone was detected only a few times. V usage is TRBV5-1 and J usage is TRBJ2-5; the match to TRBD2 covers 13 bases. V trimming: 0 bases; J trimming: 2 bases; junction bases outside the gene matches: 7. The germline V gene encodes CDR1 SGHRS and CDR2 YFSETQ. The CDR3 is 18 amino acids. This chain's CDR3 is CASSLGPGLAGRQETQYF. Written as DNA, the CDR3 is TGCGCCAGCAGCTTGGGCCCGGGACTAGCGGGAAGACAAGAGACCCAGTACTTC.

The rearrangement joins TRBV18 to TRBJ2-7, with D maybe TRBD2 (5 bases). The CDR3 has 16 residues. V was trimmed by 0 bases and J by 2 bases, leaving 14 bases between them. Germline V CDR1 and CDR2: KGHSH, LQKENI. The CDR3 spells CASSPPRPRGTYEQYF. The CDR3 nucleotides read TGTGCCAGCTCACCACCGCGACCCCGGGGAACCTACGAGCAGTACTTC.

This clone was counted between two and nine times. The rearrangement uses TRBV6-5 and TRBJ2-1; no definite D call. V lost 0 bases and J 10 bases, leaving 7 bases between the germline ends. Germline lookup yields CDR1 MNHEY and CDR2 SVGAGI. The CDR3 totals 12 residues. The CDR3 spells CASSYSLYEQFF. DNA for the CDR3: TGTGCCAGCAGTTACTCGTTATACGAGCAGTTCTTC.

The chain has TRBV28 and TRBJ2-1; 8 bases map to TRBD2. Germline V lookup: CDR1 MDHEN, CDR2 SYDVKM. Trimming cost V 5 bases and J 7 bases; bases outside gene matches: 7. The CDR3 runs to 14 residues. As DNA, the CDR3 is TGTGCCAGCAGTCCAGCGGGAGTGAGAAATGAGCAGTTCTTC. It is translated as CASSPAGVRNEQFF.

This clone was observed a handful of times. The rearrangement uses TRBV10-3 and TRBJ1-4; D is uncertain. The CDR3 contains 15 residues. The V gene lost 3 bases and the J gene lost 5 bases, with 13 bases spanning the gap. Looked up from germline, CDR1 is ENHRY and CDR2 is SYGVKD. The DNA for the CDR3 is TGTGCCATCAGTGATAGCTCAGCGAACAATGAAAAACTGTTTTTT. Translation: CAISDSSANNEKLFF.

This clone was observed a handful of times. The chain employs TRBV19 and TRBJ2-4, with D possibly being TRBD1 (6 bases). The CDR3 extends over 15 amino acids. The V gene lost 3 bases and the J gene lost 8 bases, with 17 bases spanning the gap. CDR1 LNHDA and CDR2 SQIVND come from the germline V gene (reference sequence). The CDR3 sequence is CASSILQGPGDIQYF. The CDR3 nucleotides read TGTGCCAGTAGTATTTTACAGGGACCCGGGGACATTCAGTACTTC.

The chain links TRBV7-9 to TRBJ2-2, with no clear D. The CDR3 length is 14 residues. The V end lost 2 bases, the J end lost 4 bases, and 8 bases lay between the germline ends. The germline V gene encodes CDR1 SEHNR and CDR2 FQNEAQ (reference sequence). This CDR3 is CASSLRRITGELFF. The DNA for the CDR3 is TGTGCCAGCAGCTTAAGACGGATCACCGGGGAGCTGTTTTTT.

This sequence joins TRBV23-1 and TRBJ2-4, with TRBD2 matching over 8 bases. TRBV23-1 is an ORF for which the function is uncertain. J was trimmed by 0 bases and V by 2 bases; bases with no gene match: 15. This CDR3 spans 20 amino acids. The CDR3 reads CASSQNLTSEHSIAKNIQYF. CDR3 in DNA: TGCGCCAGCAGTCAAAACCTGACTAGCGAACATTCGATAGCCAAAAACATTCAGTACTTC.

This chain connects TRBV27 to TRBJ1-5; 10 nucleotides agree with TRBD1. Germline V gene data show CDR1 as MNHEY and CDR2 as SMNVEV (reference sequence). This CDR3 is built from 16 residues. V gave up 2 bases and J gave up 7 bases; unmatched junction bases: 8. The CDR3 here is CASSLVGQGGRQPQHF. For the CDR3, the DNA is TGTGCCAGCAGTTTAGTCGGACAGGGGGGCAGGCAGCCCCAGCATTTT.

This clone was recorded a few times. The V call is TRBV10-3, the J call TRBJ2-7; 9 nucleotides agree with TRBD1. There are 19 residues in the CDR3. The junction had 18 bases not matched to a gene; V was cut back by 0 bases and J by 6 bases. The germline V gene encodes CDR1 ENHRY and CDR2 SYGVKD. DNA for the CDR3: TGTGCCATCAGTGAGTCCGGACAGGGGTTTGGGGCCAGGCTTGGCGAGCAGTACTTC. Protein sequence: CAISESGQGFGARLGEQYF.

The rearrangement uses TRBV6-1 and TRBJ2-1; 7 nucleotides line up with TRBD2. In germline, CDR1 is MNHNS, CDR2 SASEGT. The trim removed 8 bases at V and 0 bases at J, leaving 7 bases unmatched. CDR3 length equals 15 residues. CDR3 residues: CASGDYFLSYNEQFF. The CDR3 region has the DNA TGTGCCAGCGGGGACTATTTTCTCTCCTACAATGAGCAGTTCTTC.

CDR3 residues: CASSIVDTGELFF. Written as DNA, the CDR3 is TGTGCCAGTAGTATAGTGGACACCGGGGAGCTGTTTTTT. The genes are TRBV19 and TRBJ2-2; D remains unclear. V lost 1 base and J lost 3, with 3 bases in between. Germline V gives CDR1 LNHDA, CDR2 SQIVND (reference sequence). This CDR3 has 13 residues.

A few counts support this clone. V usage is TRBV7-9 and J usage is TRBJ2-3; TRBD2 might be the D (5 bases). Trimming removed 2 bases from V and 2 bases from J, with 11 bases in between. The germline gives CDR1 SEHNR, CDR2 FQNEAQ (reference sequence). The CDR3 contains 15 residues. CDR3 protein: CASSLWLANTDTQYF. CDR3 coding DNA: TGTGCCAGCAGCTTATGGTTAGCGAACACAGATACGCAGTATTTT. Based on the CDR3 plus reference TRBV7-9 and TRBJ2-3, the full variable domain is DTGVSQNPRHKITKRGQNVTFRCDPISEHNRLYWYRQTLGQGPEFLTYFQNEAQLEKSRLLSDRFSAERPKGSFSTLEIQRTEQGDSAMYLCASSLWLANTDTQYFGPGTRLTVL.

With regard to this clone: Other DNA sequences from this sample encode an identical CDR3 as well. V and J are TRBV15 and TRBJ1-5; D possibly corresponds to TRBD1 (6 bases). The V gene's germline CDR1 is LNHNV and CDR2 YYDKDF (reference sequence). The CDR3 is made up of 14 amino acids. V was pared by 5 bases and J by 7 bases, with 15 bases between. Here the CDR3 DNA reads TGTGCCACCAGCCGTCAGGGGAGTGGACAGCCCCAGCATTTT. Its translation: CATSRQGSGQPQHF.

This clone has more than one count but fewer than ten. The rearrangement joins TRBV7-9 to TRBJ2-3, with no clear D. In germline, CDR1 is SEHNR, CDR2 FQNEAQ (reference sequence). With 5 bases removed from V and 6 bases from J, the gap between germline ends came to 9 bases. This CDR3 is 12 amino acids long. CDR3 in DNA: TGTGCCAGCAGCCCGAACCCGGATACGCAGTATTTT. Translated: CASSPNPDTQYF.

The sample holds a few counts of this clone. In the same sample, other DNA sequences code for this CDR3. The V and J genes are TRBV20-1 and TRBJ2-7; no definite D call. Germline loops: CDR1 DFQATT, CDR2 SNEGSKA (reference sequence). V lost 3 bases and J lost 4, with 4 bases in between. The CDR3 runs 10 residues. The CDR3 here is CSASPYEQYF. DNA of the CDR3: TGCAGTGCTAGCCCGTACGAGCAGTACTTC.

J is TRBJ2-1 and V is TRBV29-1, with 8 bases identical to TRBD2. CDR1 SQVTM and CDR2 ANQGSEA come from the germline V gene. CDR3 length: 15 residues. V shed 5 bases and J 3 bases; nucleotides not matched to a gene: 9. The DNA for the CDR3 is TGCAGCGTTACTCGCGGGACTAGTGTCTACAATGAGCAGTTCTTC. Translated, it gives CSVTRGTSVYNEQFF.

A single count supports this clone. V and J are TRBV7-9 and TRBJ2-7, with 8 bases identical to TRBD2. V lost 2 bases, J lost 3 bases, and 18 bases stayed unmatched. The length of the CDR3 is 19 residues. The germline gives CDR1 SEHNR, CDR2 FQNEAQ (reference sequence). CDR3 amino acids: CASSLSSWIREGPSYEQYF. The CDR3 DNA follows: TGTGCCAGCAGCTTAAGCTCCTGGATCCGGGAGGGCCCGAGCTACGAGCAGTACTTC.

The chain uses TRBV7-2 and TRBJ2-3; D is ambiguous. V was shortened by 4 bases and J by 1 base, with 9 bases between the two germline ends. The CDR3 extends over 14 amino acids. Per the germline V gene, CDR1 is SGHTA and CDR2 is FQGNSA. CDR3 protein: CASSSLSGTDTQYF. The CDR3 bases are TGTGCCAGCAGCTCCCTAAGCGGCACAGATACGCAGTATTTT.

This chain joins TRBV9 and TRBJ2-5, with 9 bases fitting TRBD1. After removal of 7 bases from V and 4 bases from J, the junction contained 8 bases not matched to a gene. CDR1 is SGDLS and CDR2 is YYNGEE in the germline V gene. This CDR3 spans 14 amino acids. In nucleotides, the CDR3 is TGTGCCAGCTCCAGAGACAGGGGGGCAGAGACCCAGTACTTC. Its translation is CASSRDRGAETQYF. Together with reference TRBV9 and TRBJ2-5, the CDR3 gives the full variable domain: DSGVTQTPKHLITATGQRVTLRCSPRSGDLSVYWYQQSLDQGLQFLIQYYNGEERAKGNILERFSAQQFPDLHSELNLSSLELGDSALYFCASSRDRGAETQYFGPGTRLLVL.

This clone was picked up a small number of times. The chain couples TRBV6-5 to TRBJ1-2, with unresolved D. With 1 base removed from V and 0 bases from J, the gap between germline ends came to 6 bases. Germline V gene lookup returns CDR1 MNHEY and CDR2 SVGAGI. The CDR3 contains 14 residues. This chain's CDR3 is CASSYLTANYGYTF. The CDR3 DNA follows: TGTGCCAGCAGTTACTTAACAGCTAACTATGGCTACACCTTC.

This clone was recorded a few times. This sequence joins TRBV5-6 and TRBJ2-1, with TRBD2 matching over 13 bases. CDR1 is SGHDT, CDR2 YYEEEE, per germline. The CDR3 is made up of 15 amino acids. Germline trimming cut 7 bases from V and 9 bases from J; bases unmatched to any gene: 10. CDR3 nucleotides: TGTGCCAGCGGTGTCTGGACTAGCGGGAGCCGTGAGCAGTTCTTC. This translates into CASGVWTSGSREQFF.

This clone was detected only a few times. The identical CDR3 is also encoded by other nucleotide sequences in the sample. The chain uses TRBV6-5 and TRBJ2-7; 8 nucleotides line up with TRBD1. The CDR3 is made up of 15 amino acids. Trimming at V came to 0 bases and at J to 3 bases, leaving 4 bases not matched to a gene. Germline V gives CDR1 MNHEY, CDR2 SVGAGI. Here the CDR3 reads CASSYSSGGHYEQYF. CDR3 in DNA: TGTGCCAGCAGTTACTCCTCAGGGGGCCACTACGAGCAGTACTTC.